This TCR beta chain appears in the sequencing data of a study of OX40 agonist ivuxolimab in advanced cancers. Study information: Enrollees could have had prior anti-PD-1, anti-PD-L1 or anti-CTLA-4 therapy, which over 35% had received. Partial responses occurred in three patients (one hepatocellular carcinoma, two cutaneous melanoma). General observations from the study: Among T cells, CD8+ cells averaged more expanded clones than CD4+ cells.

The CDR3 spans 13 residues. Germline loops: CDR1 GTSNPN, CDR2 SVGIG (reference sequence). J was trimmed by 3 bases and V by 5 bases; bases with no gene match: 3. The protocol was immunoSEQ multiplex PCR, while the TCRdb copy is restricted to in-frame clones and leaves out a portion. Here the sample spans 50,000 to 75,000 clones, 70% to 90% being singletons. Regarding this clone: What it binds is unknown.

The chain links TRBV30 to TRBJ1-5; TRBD1 matches 8 bases. This clonotype originated in an adult with an advanced solid tumor such as melanoma, head and neck, liver or kidney cancer. The starting material was CD4+ or CD8+ T cells sorted from blood, obtained in a trial of the OX40 agonist ivuxolimab. CDR3 DNA sequence: TGTGCCTGGCGGACAGGGACCAATCAGCCCCAGCATTTT. It translates to CAWRTGTNQPQHF.